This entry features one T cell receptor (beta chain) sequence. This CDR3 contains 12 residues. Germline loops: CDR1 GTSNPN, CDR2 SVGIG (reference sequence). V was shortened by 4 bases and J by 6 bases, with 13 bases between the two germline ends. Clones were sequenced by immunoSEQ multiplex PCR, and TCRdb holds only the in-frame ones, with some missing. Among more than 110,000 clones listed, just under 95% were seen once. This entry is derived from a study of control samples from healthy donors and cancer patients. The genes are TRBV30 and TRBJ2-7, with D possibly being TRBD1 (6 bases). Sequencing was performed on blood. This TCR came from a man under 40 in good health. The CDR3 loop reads CAWTTGRGEQYF. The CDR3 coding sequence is TGTGCCTGGACTACAGGGCGCGGCGAGCAGTACTTC.